The 23 T cell receptor beta chains below come from one sample, sequenced in a study of T cell repertoires in cytomegalovirus infection. Their recognized antigens are unknown. TCRdb reprocessed the reads via MiXCR and lists one record per CDR3 protein. The table lists hundreds of thousands of distinct CDR3 sequences, 30% to 35% of them singletons. The material was cultured CD8+ T cells from PBMCs, obtained from culture after CMV antigen stimulation. The source is a human donor in good health (CMV status not recorded). Some clones in this sample may be carry-over from other donors' samples.

This clonotype has just a few counts. The junction departs from the called germline gene at one end, perhaps through a read error. The gene calls are TRBV7-7 and TRBJ2-1; possible D gene TRBD2, 7 bases. Per germline, CDR1 SSHAT and CDR2 FNYEAQ (reference sequence). There are 15 residues in the CDR3. CDR3 residues: CASSRIGGGLNEQFF. In DNA form, the CDR3 reads TGTGCTAGCAGCCGTATAGGGGGGGGCCTCAATGAGCAGTTCTTC.

There are a few counts of this clonotype. This chain joins TRBV24-1 and TRBJ2-2; no clear D. This CDR3 is 14 amino acids long. Trimming removed 0 bases at V and 6 bases at J, with 7 bases between. Germline CDR1 and CDR2: KGHDR and SFDVKD. The CDR3 DNA reads TGTGCCACCAGTGATTTGGGAACGTCCGGGGAGCTGTTTTTT. Its protein is CATSDLGTSGELFF.

This clonotype was seen a handful of times. The CDR3 nucleotides read TGTGCCAGCAGCTTGGTTGGGGTTTTCACTGAAGCTTTCTTT. Translating gives CASSLVGVFTEAFF. This sequence joins TRBV5-6 and TRBJ1-1; D remains ambiguous. From germline, CDR1 is SGHDT and CDR2 YYEEEE. The length of the CDR3 is 14 residues. Trimming shortened V by 0 bases and J by 4 bases, and 10 bases separated the two germline ends.

The sample holds a few counts of this clonotype. The gene calls are TRBV7-9 and TRBJ2-3, with D uncertain. Trimming took off 7 bases at V and 4 bases at J, with 9 bases between the two ends. This CDR3 spans 12 amino acids. Germline CDR1 reads SEHNR; CDR2 reads FQNEAQ (reference sequence). As DNA, the CDR3 is TGTGCCAGCACCTTCAAGGCAGATACGCAGTATTTT. Its protein is CASTFKADTQYF.

The rearrangement joins TRBV7-9 to TRBJ2-7, with D uncertain. The CDR3 covers 14 residues. Germline CDR1 reads SEHNR; CDR2 reads FQNEAQ (reference sequence). V lost 5 bases and J lost 1, with 12 bases in between. The CDR3 sequence: CASSHVGNSYEQYV. In DNA, the CDR3 is TGTGCCAGCAGCCATGTGGGGAATTCCTACGAGCAGTACGTC.

In this sample, this clonotype turned up a few times. The chain has TRBV7-9 and TRBJ2-1; a weak D match, TRBD2 (6 bases). The CDR3 has 14 amino acids. Germline CDR1 and CDR2: SEHNR and FQNEAQ (reference sequence). The V and J ends lost 1 base and 8 bases respectively, with 12 bases between them. CDR3 sequence: CASSLDTWGDEQFF. The CDR3 region has the DNA TGTGCCAGCAGCTTAGACACCTGGGGGGATGAGCAGTTCTTC.

This clonotype has a handful of counts. This rearrangement joins TRBV5-1 to TRBJ1-5; D is uncertain. V was pared by 0 bases and J by 2 bases, with 12 bases between. The CDR3 length is 16 residues. Germline V gene sequence: CDR1 SGHRS, CDR2 YFSETQ. Written as DNA, the CDR3 is TGCGCCAGCAGCTTGGGAGCTTTGGCGGGCAATCAGCCCCAGCATTTT. It is translated as CASSLGALAGNQPQHF.

This clonotype came up a few times. The rearrangement links TRBV7-9 to TRBJ2-3, with TRBD2 matching over 9 bases. V shed 2 bases, J shed 2 bases, and the junction held 5 bases outside the gene matches. The CDR3 spans 16 residues. CDR1 and CDR2 from the germline V gene are SEHNR and FQNEAQ (reference sequence). The CDR3 spells CASSLISGGFTDTQYF. CDR3 nucleotides: TGTGCCAGCAGCTTAATAAGCGGGGGGTTCACAGATACGCAGTATTTT.

This clonotype was seen at least ten times. The chain links TRBV10-3 to TRBJ1-1; D gene unclear. Germline loops: CDR1 ENHRY, CDR2 SYGVKD. CDR3 size: 14 residues. Trimming removed 6 bases from V and 5 bases from J, with 16 bases in between. In DNA form, the CDR3 reads TGTGCCATCAGCGCCTCCACGGATCGGACTGAAGCTTTCTTT. It codes for CAISASTDRTEAFF.

V gene TRBV4-2 combines with J gene TRBJ1-5, with 10 bases that match TRBD1. Germline V gene data show CDR1 as LGHNA and CDR2 as YNFKEQ. This CDR3 spans 14 amino acids. With V trimmed by 4 bases and J by 5 bases, 2 bases remained unmatched. DNA for the CDR3: TGTGCCAGCAGCCCGGACAGGGGGGATCAGCCCCAGCATTTT. Encoded protein: CASSPDRGDQPQHF.

The chain has TRBV11-2 and TRBJ2-3; 8 positions match TRBD1. V lost 5 bases to trimming and J lost 5 bases; unmatched junction nucleotides: 9. The CDR3 sequence is 15 residues long. Per germline, CDR1 SGHAT and CDR2 FQNNGV. This chain's CDR3 is CASSTRTGLVDTQYF. DNA of the CDR3: TGTGCCAGCAGCACCCGGACAGGGTTGGTAGATACGCAGTATTTT.

This clonotype occurred a few times. The chain combines TRBV12-3 or TRBV12-4 with TRBJ1-5, with TRBD1 identical over 7 bases. The V gene end was trimmed by 4 bases and the J gene end by 5 bases; junction bases not matched to a gene: 2. The CDR3 is made up of 13 amino acids. CDR3 coding DNA: TGTGCCAGCAGTTCGGGACAGCATCAGCCCCAGCATTTT. Its translation is CASSSGQHQPQHF.

The J gene is TRBJ1-1, the V gene TRBV4-1; 7 nucleotides align to TRBD1. The CDR3 length is 16 residues. V lost 3 bases, J lost 7 bases, and 14 bases stayed unmatched. The germline CDR1 and CDR2 sequences are MGHRA and YSYEKL. DNA of the CDR3: TGCGCCAGCAGCCATCTCGACGAGGGGGCGAGCGTTGAAGCTTTCTTT. Encoded protein: CASSHLDEGASVEAFF.

This clonotype has ten or more counts. V and J are TRBV12-3 or TRBV12-4 and TRBJ1-5; D gene ambiguous. Trimming left V 5 bases short and J 7 bases short, with 15 bases between. CDR3 length: 14 residues. The CDR3 loop is CASSALTWKQPQHF. CDR3 bases: TGTGCCAGCAGTGCCCTAACTTGGAAACAGCCCCAGCATTTT.

The genes are TRBV7-6 and TRBJ2-2; TRBD2 aligns across 9 bases. Germline V gene lookup returns CDR1 SGHVS and CDR2 FNYEAQ. The CDR3 extends over 17 amino acids. Trimming cost V 3 bases and J 0 bases; bases outside gene matches: 5. CDR3 DNA sequence: TGTGCCAGCAGCTTCGGGCTAGCGGGGTCGAACACCGGGGAGCTGTTTTTT. Translated: CASSFGLAGSNTGELFF. Based on the CDR3 plus reference TRBV7-6 and TRBJ2-2, the full variable domain is GAGVSQSPRYKVTKRGQDVALRCDPISGHVSLYWYRQALGQGPEFLTYFNYEAQQDKSGLPNDRFSAERPEGSISTLTIQRTEQRDSAMYRCASSFGLAGSNTGELFFGEGSRLTVL.

This chain uses TRBV4-2 with TRBJ2-2, with TRBD1 matching over 7 bases. Germline lookup yields CDR1 LGHNA and CDR2 YNFKEQ. This CDR3 region has 14 residues. Germline trimming cut 0 bases from V and 7 bases from J; bases unmatched to any gene: 2. CDR3 bases: TGTGCCAGCAGCCAAGATGGGGACAGCGGGGAGCTGTTTTTT. It encodes CASSQDGDSGELFF.

The J gene is TRBJ2-2, the V gene TRBV5-6, with D uncertain. This CDR3 comprises 14 residues. CDR1 and CDR2 (germline): SGHDT, YYEEEE. Trimming left V 5 bases short and J 0 bases short, with 8 bases between. Here the CDR3 reads CASSRHPNTGELFF. CDR3 DNA: TGTGCCAGCAGTCGACACCCGAACACCGGGGAGCTGTTTTTT.

This clonotype was found a few times. The chain couples TRBV27 to TRBJ1-6; maybe TRBD1 (6 bases). Germline CDR1 MNHEY, CDR2 SMNVEV (reference sequence). Trimming left V 6 bases short and J 4 bases short, with 10 bases between. The CDR3 runs 14 residues. The CDR3 DNA is TGTGCCAGCAGATACGGACAGTATAATTCACCCCTCCACTTT. Amino acid sequence: CASRYGQYNSPLHF.

This clonotype has a handful of counts. The rearrangement uses TRBV7-9 and TRBJ1-3; D possibly corresponds to TRBD1 (6 bases). This CDR3 contains 16 residues. Germline CDR1 and CDR2: SEHNR and FQNEAQ (reference sequence). Trimming took 5 bases from V and 0 from J, leaving 14 bases between them. The CDR3 DNA follows: TGTGCCAGCAGCACAACGGACAGCAGCTCTGGAAACACCATATATTTT. Residues: CASSTTDSSSGNTIYF.

The chain uses TRBV12-5 and TRBJ1-4; 7 nucleotides match TRBD1. Per the germline V gene, CDR1 is LGHNT and CDR2 is FRNRAP. V gave up 0 bases and J gave up 8 bases; unmatched junction bases: 6. CDR3 length: 15 residues. The CDR3 protein is CASGLVGAGGEKLFF. The DNA of the CDR3 is TGTGCTAGTGGTTTGGTAGGGGCAGGGGGGGAAAAACTGTTTTTT. Variable domain in full (rest from reference TRBV12-5 and TRBJ1-4): DARVTQTPRHKVTEMGQEVTMRCQPILGHNTVFWYRQTMMQGLELLAYFRNRAPLDDSGMPKDRFSAEMPDATLATLKIQPSEPRDSAVYFCASGLVGAGGEKLFFGSGTQLSVL.

A few counts support this clonotype. The rearrangement uses TRBV7-8 and TRBJ2-1, with 12 positions matching TRBD2. Germline CDR1 SGHVS, CDR2 FQNEAQ. V gave up 4 bases and J gave up 8 bases; unmatched junction bases: 6. The CDR3 totals 15 residues. The CDR3 DNA is TGTGCCAGCAGCTCTAGCGGGGGGGCCTCGGATGAGCAGTTCTTC. It translates to CASSSSGGASDEQFF.

This clonotype was found a few times. This chain uses TRBV5-4 with TRBJ2-7, with 7 bases fitting TRBD2. This CDR3 has 13 residues. The germline V gene has CDR1 SGHNT and CDR2 YYREEE (reference sequence). Trimming at V came to 4 bases and at J to 2 bases, leaving 3 bases not matched to a gene. The CDR3 DNA reads TGTGCCAGCAGCGAGCGGGGAACCTACGAGCAGTACTTC. Protein: CASSERGTYEQYF.

Comments on this clonotype: A read error may produce the germline difference seen at one junction end. J is TRBJ2-2 and V is TRBV10-3, with 9 bases identical to TRBD1. The CDR3 is 15 amino acids. CDR1 is ENHRY and CDR2 is SYGVKD in the germline V gene. The CDR3 sequence: CAISVGTGNPGELFF. Written as DNA, the CDR3 is TGTGCCATCAGTGTGGGGACAGGGAACCCCGGGGAGCTGTTTTTT.